One T cell receptor (beta chain) is described in this entry. Its antigen is unknown. The V gene's germline CDR1 is SGHTA and CDR2 FQGNSA. Trimming removed 2 bases at V and 2 bases at J, with 10 bases between. CDR3 size: 14 residues. Clones were read by immunoSEQ multiplex PCR, and TCRdb kept only the in-frame ones, dropping some. The sample has roughly 45,000 clones, 72% seen once; the top ten hold 9.5% to 10%. The data originate from a study of vaccination effects on CD4 cells after COVID-19. Broader study findings: Healthy vaccinees showed cross-reactivity with common cold coronaviruses in only 1 of 255 vaccine-induced clones. By a late point after vaccination, infection- and vaccine-induced clones had shrunk markedly through clonal contraction.

Subsequent to a culture period of around 10 days, CD4+ T cells were isolated. BNT162b2 vaccine or mRNA-1273 vaccine was given to participants in two doses. Vaccine recipients, nucleocapsid antibody negative, had no prior SARS-CoV-2 infection. Researchers swapped half the medium for IL-2 medium on both days 3 and 7. This chain connects TRBV7-2 to TRBJ2-7; D remains ambiguous. This sequence was found in a human donor who received a COVID-19 vaccine. This specimen consisted of CD4+ T cells from PBMCs cultured without peptide, obtained after COVID-19 vaccination. The CDR3 reads CASSLLPTAYEQYF. For the CDR3, the DNA is TGTGCCAGCAGCTTATTACCAACCGCCTACGAGCAGTACTTC.